The 13 T cell receptor beta chains below come from one sample, sequenced in a study of CD8 T cells in Susac syndrome. With random hexamers, reverse transcription was performed on roughly 0.5 to 1 ug of RNA. TCRdb processed the immunoSEQ multiplex PCR reads anew with MiXCR; each CDR3 protein has one entry. The sample records around 71,000 distinct CDR3 sequences, roughly 95% being singletons. The sample taken for sequencing was CD4+ T cells from PBMCs. The receptors shown here come from a human donor with multiple sclerosis.

CDR3 loop: CASSQDPAGVSYEQYF. Here the CDR3 DNA reads TGTGCCAGCAGCCAAGATCCAGCGGGGGTCTCCTACGAGCAGTACTTC. The chain has TRBV3-1 and TRBJ2-7, with 8 bases lining up with TRBD2. V shed 0 bases, J shed 0 bases, and the junction held 4 bases outside the gene matches. Germline V gene data show CDR1 as LGHDT and CDR2 as YNNKEL (reference sequence). The length of the CDR3 is 16 residues.

The chain uses TRBV6-2 or TRBV6-3 and TRBJ2-7, with a possible D match to TRBD1 (5 bases). Germline V CDR1 and CDR2: MNHEY, SVGEGT. Trimming left V 3 bases short and J 1 base short, with 10 bases between. This CDR3 has 14 amino acids. This chain's CDR3 is CASSYRGASYEQYF. The DNA for the CDR3 is TGTGCCAGCAGTTATCGTGGGGCTTCCTACGAGCAGTACTTC.

The rearrangement joins TRBV3-1 to TRBJ2-7; either TRBD1 or TRBD2 may fit D (5 bases each). The V gene's germline CDR1 is LGHDT and CDR2 YNNKEL (reference sequence). The V gene lost 1 base and the J gene lost 0 bases, with 10 bases spanning the gap. The CDR3 spans 15 residues. CDR3 protein: CASSQAAGSSYEQYF. The CDR3, as DNA: TGTGCCAGCAGCCAAGCGGCAGGGAGCTCCTACGAGCAGTACTTC.

This rearrangement joins TRBV20-1 to TRBJ1-4; D is unclear. The CDR3 is 14 amino acids. CDR1 DFQATT and CDR2 SNEGSKA come from the germline V gene (reference sequence). V dropped 0 bases and J dropped 12 bases, with 17 bases sitting between them. CDR3 amino acids: CSARDRFPGLELFF. CDR3 DNA sequence: TGCAGTGCTAGAGATCGGTTCCCAGGACTGGAACTGTTTTTT.

The chain is built from TRBV24-1 and TRBJ1-5, with 7 bases identical to TRBD1. After removal of 3 bases from V and 0 bases from J, the junction contained 4 bases not matched to a gene. The CDR3 totals 16 residues. The germline V gene has CDR1 KGHDR and CDR2 SFDVKD. CDR3 in amino acids: CATSDTTGLSNQPQHF. In DNA, the CDR3 is TGTGCCACCAGTGATACGACAGGGCTTAGCAATCAGCCCCAGCATTTT.

The chain combines TRBV30 with TRBJ2-1; possible D gene TRBD1, 6 bases. Trimming removed 2 bases at V and 5 bases at J, with 13 bases between. The CDR3 covers 14 residues. Germline V lookup: CDR1 GTSNPN, CDR2 SVGIG (reference sequence). The CDR3 coding sequence is TGTGCCTGGAGTTCAGGGGTGGTTGACAATGAGCAGTTCTTC. The encoded protein is CAWSSGVVDNEQFF.

This chain joins TRBV5-1 and TRBJ2-5, with 8 bases identical to TRBD1. Losses at the gene ends were 3 bases for V and 2 bases for J; bases not matched to a gene: 3. The germline CDR1 and CDR2 sequences are SGHRS and YFSETQ. The CDR3 is made up of 14 amino acids. Here the CDR3 DNA reads TGCGCCAGCAGCTGGACAGGGTCACAAGAGACCCAGTACTTC. It encodes CASSWTGSQETQYF.

This chain uses TRBV5-1 with TRBJ2-5; D is uncertain. V was cut by 2 bases and J by 2 bases, with 10 bases left in between. CDR1 SGHRS and CDR2 YFSETQ come from the germline V gene. This CDR3 has 14 amino acids. CDR3 loop: CASSLPTKQETQYF. CDR3 nucleotide sequence: TGCGCCAGCAGCTTACCGACAAAACAAGAGACCCAGTACTTC.

The gene calls are TRBV27 and TRBJ2-6; TRBD1 matches at 9 bases. This CDR3 is built from 17 residues. Trimming took 5 bases from V and 1 from J; bases not matched to a gene: 6. From germline, CDR1 is MNHEY and CDR2 SMNVEV (reference sequence). The CDR3 nucleotides are TGTGCCAGCAGTCCCGACAGGGGGTGGTCTGGGGCCAACGTCCTGACTTTC. Translated: CASSPDRGWSGANVLTF. Complete variable domain (other parts from reference TRBV27 and TRBJ2-6): EAQVTQNPRYLITVTGKKLTVTCSQNMNHEYMSWYRQDPGLGLRQIYYSMNVEVTDKGDVPEGYKVSRKEKRNFPLILESPSPNQTSLYFCASSPDRGWSGANVLTFGAGSRLTVL.

This chain connects TRBV6-1 to TRBJ2-7; D not certain. V was cut by 7 bases and J by 5 bases, with 12 bases left in between. CDR1 is MNHNS and CDR2 is SASEGT in the germline V gene. The CDR3 totals 12 residues. The CDR3 loop reads CASKGDHDEQYF. Written as DNA, the CDR3 is TGTGCCAGCAAAGGCGATCACGACGAGCAGTACTTC.

V gene TRBV6-6 combines with J gene TRBJ2-5, with D maybe TRBD1 (6 bases). Germline-derived CDR1 and CDR2 are MNHNY and SVGAGI (reference sequence). The V gene lost 2 bases and the J gene lost 1 base, with 14 bases spanning the gap. The CDR3 is 16 amino acids. The CDR3 DNA follows: TGTGCCAGCAGTTACGCAAGGGGGAAGGGCCAAGAGACCCAGTACTTC. Amino acids: CASSYARGKGQETQYF.

This chain's CDR3 is CASSRDQNEETQYF. The DNA of the CDR3 is TGTGCCAGCAGTCGCGACCAGAATGAAGAGACCCAGTACTTC. The V gene is TRBV7-6, the J gene TRBJ2-5; D is uncertain. The germline V gene encodes CDR1 SGHVS and CDR2 FNYEAQ. CDR3 length: 14 amino acids. V was cut by 6 bases and J by 3 bases, with 14 bases left in between.

This clonotype was observed once. The V gene is TRBV4-1, the J gene TRBJ2-2; TRBD1 is a possible D gene (6 bases). Germline V lookup: CDR1 MGHRA, CDR2 YSYEKL. V gave up 5 bases and J gave up 3 bases, with 10 bases separating them. The CDR3 length is 14 residues. The CDR3 reads CASSSNRDTGELFF. The CDR3 region has the DNA TGCGCCAGCAGCTCTAACAGGGACACCGGGGAGCTGTTTTTT.